The clone carrying this T cell receptor (beta chain) turned up a few times. Antigen: not known. This entry belongs to a study of neurological immune-mediated disorders. Overall study findings and caveats: CDR3 amino acid sequences of expanded clones were not shared across subjects, a result suggesting private repertoires in all groups.

Template-switch 5'RACE cDNA synthesis added a 10-nucleotide unique molecular identifier. From 15-18 subjects, each sequencing run yielded over 190 million TCR-beta sequences. TCRdb re-analysed the 5' RACE reads in MiXCR, keeping a single row per CDR3 protein. The sample lists fewer than 25,000 distinct CDR3 sequences, about 13% seen once, with about an eighth in the top ten. V was clipped by 5 bases and J by 6 bases; unmatched bases: 2. Germline loops: CDR1 MNHEY, CDR2 SVGAGI. This CDR3 contains 12 residues. The receptor's source is an older woman with HTLV-1-associated myelopathy (HAM/TSP). The chain carries TRBV6-5 and TRBJ2-7; 9 bases match TRBD1. Input material: PBMCs. The CDR3, as DNA: TGTGCCAGCAGTCGGACAGGGGTCGAGCAGTACTTC. Translating it yields CASSRTGVEQYF.